This T cell receptor beta chain comes out of a study of blood T cell repertoires in COVID-19. Overall study: The origin of the acute and convalescent COVID-19 samples was the United States, Italy and Spain. T cells, B-cell-depleted T cells, or PBMCs provided the cDNA or gDNA that served as material.

The V end was cut by 3 bases, the J end by 7 bases, with 10 bases between. The CDR3 has 13 amino acids. CDR1 and CDR2 from the germline V gene are LNHDA and SQIVND (reference sequence). Original analysis: Estimated nucleated cell counts came from reference gene primer amplification. The table came from immunoSEQ multiplex PCR; TCRdb's copy has only in-frame clones and leaves some out. The V and J calls and clone size are taken from that table; D and trimming were inferred from the DNA. The table lists 120,000 to 150,000 clones, around 84% of them singletons. V usage is TRBV19 and J usage is TRBJ1-5, with D perhaps matching TRBD1 (5 bases). Sequences were obtained from peripheral blood. This clonotype was obtained from a human donor with acute or convalescent COVID-19. The donor label of this sample is uncertain. This CDR3 reads CASSIPGWQPQHF. CDR3 nucleotides: TGTGCCAGTAGTATCCCAGGGTGGCAGCCCCAGCATTTT.